This TCR beta chain emerged from a study of T cells after yellow fever vaccination. The overall study: In the case of low-cell-number fractions, SMART-Seq v4 Ultra Low Input was used for preparation.

The CDR3 is made up of 16 amino acids. The ends were cut back, 1 base at V and 4 bases at J, with 19 bases in the middle. The V gene's germline CDR1 is DFQATT and CDR2 SNEGSKA (reference sequence). One entry per CDR3 protein, called by TCRdb with MiXCR from the 5' RACE reads. The repertoire holds some 340,000 distinct CDR3 sequences, approximately 11% seen once, with about 3.3% in the top ten. This chain uses TRBV20-1 with TRBJ2-5, with D possibly matching TRBD1 (7 bases). The TCR sequence derives from a man aged 18 to 29 who received the YFV17D yellow fever vaccine. Sequenced here: CD4+ T cells sorted from PBMCs, sampled 45 days after the yellow fever booster vaccination. The CDR3, as DNA: TGCAGTGCTAGAGTCGGGGCAGGGGGGACGAGAGAGACCCAGTACTTC. Translated, it gives CSARVGAGGTRETQYF.